The sequence of this TCR beta chain was determined in a study of CD8+ T cells in alopecia areata. Following RNA extraction, reverse transcription yielded cDNA that acted as the sequencing template. The repertoire was sequenced with immunoSEQ multiplex PCR; TCRdb's copy has only in-frame clones and lacks some. The sample records about 180,000 clones, roughly 63% being singletons. The CDR3 consists of 15 residues. V trimming: 3 bases; J trimming: 6 bases; junction bases outside the gene matches: 9. CDR1 is GTSNPN and CDR2 is SVGIG in the germline V gene (reference sequence). Sample: CD4+ T cells sorted from blood, taken at week 0. The gene calls are TRBV30 and TRBJ2-1; 9 bases map to TRBD2. The receptor was isolated from a human donor with alopecia areata. The CDR3 sequence: CAWSPLRGGSNEQFF. Here the CDR3 DNA reads TGTGCCTGGAGCCCCTTGCGGGGGGGGTCCAATGAGCAGTTCTTC.